These T cell receptor beta chains were read from a single sample in a study of blood T cell repertoires in COVID-19. Method: immunoSEQ multiplex PCR; TCRdb's copy keeps in-frame clones and lacks some. The data show approximately 100,000 clones, approximately 92% seen once. Input material: peripheral blood. The receptor set was obtained from a woman of 80 years or more with acute or convalescent COVID-19. Each CDR3 is given with its conserved first and last residue. The D gene is left open where the match is weak. Only some rows state a clone size, as once, few, many or a class for expanded clones.

d_gene	v_gene	j_gene	abundance	CDR3nt	CDR3aa
-	TRBV6-5	TRBJ1-2	-	TGTGCCAGCAGTAGGGGGGGGCATGGCTACACCTTC	CASSRGGHGYTF
-	TRBV12-3/TRBV12-4	TRBJ2-3	-	TGTGCCAGCAGTTTAGTAGACATGGGTACGCAGTATTTT	CASSLVDMGTQYF
TRBD1	TRBV3-1/TRBV3-2	TRBJ2-2	-	TGTGCCAGCAGCCAGTCGGGCACAGGGGGCGCCCGGACCGGGGAGCTGTTTTTT	CASSQSGTGGARTGELFF
-	TRBV6-2/TRBV6-3	TRBJ1-1	-	TGTGCCAGCAGTTACGTGGGGAGCACTGAAGCTTTCTTT	CASSYVGSTEAFF
-	TRBV30	TRBJ1-6	-	TGTGCCTGGAGTGCCGGCCGGGGGGGCCCGTATAATTCACCCCTCCACTTT	CAWSAGRGGPYNSPLHF
TRBD1	TRBV6-1	TRBJ1-2	-	TGTGCCAGCAGTGCGGGACAGCTTTATGGCTACACCTTC	CASSAGQLYGYTF
TRBD1	TRBV10-3	TRBJ2-7	-	TGTGCCACCGGGACAGGAACCTACGAGCAGTACTTC	CATGTGTYEQYF
TRBD1	TRBV5-5	TRBJ1-5	-	TGTGCCAGCAGCCGCGGACAGGGTAATAGCAATCAGCCCCAGCATTTT	CASSRGQGNSNQPQHF
-	TRBV11-2	TRBJ1-1	-	TGTGCCAGCAGCTTTGGGGCGGCGGCTGAAGCTTTCTTT	CASSFGAAAEAFF
-	TRBV27	TRBJ2-7	-	TGTGCCAGCAGTTTATCATCCGCCTACGAGCAGTACTTC	CASSLSSAYEQYF
TRBD1	TRBV11-1	TRBJ2-3	-	TGTGCCAGCAGCCCGGGACAGCGCACAGATACGCAGTATTTT	CASSPGQRTDTQYF
-	TRBV24-1	TRBJ2-5	-	TGTGCCACCAGTGCCACCGACATTCAAGAGACCCAGTACTTC	CATSATDIQETQYF
-	TRBV10-3	TRBJ1-1	once	TGTGCCATCAGTTACGACATGAACACTGAAGCTTTCTTT	CAISYDMNTEAFF
TRBD2	TRBV19	TRBJ2-1	-	TGTGCCAGTAGTATCGGACTAGCGTGGGATGAGCAGTTCTTC	CASSIGLAWDEQFF
-	TRBV28	TRBJ1-1	-	TGTGCCAGCAGTTTATTGGCAGGTGAAGCTTTCTTT	CASSLLAGEAFF
-	TRBV5-1	TRBJ2-1	-	TGCGCCAGCAGCTTGGGTGGGTCGGGGTACAATGAGCAGTTCTTC	CASSLGGSGYNEQFF
-	TRBV9	TRBJ2-5	-	TGTGCCAGCAGCGTAGTCGACAGCCAGGAGACCCAGTACTTC	CASSVVDSQETQYF
-	TRBV7-3	TRBJ2-2	-	TGTGCCAGCAGCTTAGTAGGGAGCACCGGGGAGCTGTTTTTT	CASSLVGSTGELFF
-	TRBV27	TRBJ2-3	-	TGTGCCAGTAAACTGGGGCGGATCACAGATACGCAGTATTTT	CASKLGRITDTQYF
-	TRBV10-3	TRBJ1-6	-	TGTGCCATCAGTCCGACGGCTAGGGGTTCACCCCTCCACTTT	CAISPTARGSPLHF
TRBD1	TRBV28	TRBJ1-2	-	TGTGCCAGCAGTACGGGACAGGAGCCCTATGGCTACACCTTC	CASSTGQEPYGYTF
TRBD2	TRBV4-1	TRBJ2-5	-	TGCGCCAGCAGCCAAGATTTAGCGGGGGGCCGTAAGACCCAGTACTTC	CASSQDLAGGRKTQYF
TRBD1	TRBV19	TRBJ1-2	-	TGTGCCAGTAGTGCCTCGACAGGGGATGGCTATGGCTACACCTTC	CASSASTGDGYGYTF
-	TRBV13	TRBJ2-7	-	TGTGCCAGCAGCTTAGTCGGGCAGGGCCCCATGTCGAGGGAGCAGTACTTC	CASSLVGQGPMSREQYF
TRBD1	TRBV6-5	TRBJ1-2	once	TGTGCCAGCAGCCCGACAGGGGGCGTCTATGGCTACACCTTC	CASSPTGGVYGYTF
-	TRBV10-3	TRBJ2-1	-	TGTGCCATCAGTGGAGTAGAAAGCTACAATGAGCAGTTCTTC	CAISGVESYNEQFF
-	TRBV4-1	TRBJ1-6	-	TGCGCCAGCAGCCAAGATCGGTCGGGGGGCAGGAATTCACCCCTCCACTTT	CASSQDRSGGRNSPLHF
TRBD2	TRBV4-1	TRBJ2-5	-	TGCGCCAGCAGCCAAGTTGGCGGGGGGGCAGTTGAGACCCAGTACTTC	CASSQVGGGAVETQYF
TRBD1	TRBV5-1	TRBJ1-2	-	TGCGCCAGCAGCTTGGGGCAGGGGGCCCAATATGGCTACACCTTC	CASSLGQGAQYGYTF
-	TRBV7-6	TRBJ1-2	-	TGTGCCAGCAGCTTAGACGTACTTCTCTATGGCTACACCTTC	CASSLDVLLYGYTF
-	TRBV19	TRBJ1-5	-	TGTGCCAGTACCACGCGCCAGGGAAGTCAGCCCCAGCATTTT	CASTTRQGSQPQHF
-	TRBV12-5	TRBJ1-1	-	TGTGCTAGTGGGGAGAACGCTGAAGCTTTCTTT	CASGENAEAFF
TRBD1	TRBV19	TRBJ2-7	-	TGTGCCAGTAGTAAGAACAGGGGGTACAACGAGCAGTACTTC	CASSKNRGYNEQYF
TRBD1	TRBV7-2	TRBJ1-3	-	TGTGCCAGCAGCTTACAGGGGGCGATCTCTGGAAACACCATATATTTT	CASSLQGAISGNTIYF
TRBD2	TRBV9	TRBJ2-1	-	TGTGCCAGCAGCGTGTCGGGGGGAGGGTACAATGAGCAGTTCTTC	CASSVSGGGYNEQFF
-	TRBV28	TRBJ1-3	-	TGTGCCAGCTTACCCACGGTTGGGAGGATGGGAAACACCATATATTTT	CASLPTVGRMGNTIYF
-	TRBV7-6	TRBJ2-3	once	TGTGCCAGCAGCTTCCTTGTAGGGAGCGGCACAGATACGCAGTATTTT	CASSFLVGSGTDTQYF
TRBD1	TRBV11-2	TRBJ1-5	-	TGTGCCAGCAGCTTGACAGGGAGGATGCCCCAGCATTTT	CASSLTGRMPQHF
-	TRBV4-3	TRBJ1-5	-	TGCGCCAGCAGCCAAGATTCCCAAGGGAGCCAGCCCCAGCATTTT	CASSQDSQGSQPQHF
TRBD1	TRBV7-9	TRBJ2-4	-	TGTGCCAGCAGCTTAGGCCAGGGGGTAGCCAAAAACATTCAGTACTTC	CASSLGQGVAKNIQYF
-	TRBV2	TRBJ2-1	-	TGTGCCACCCCAGGACAGAGGGAAAAATTCGAGCAGTTCTTC	CATPGQREKFEQFF
TRBD1	TRBV6-2/TRBV6-3	TRBJ1-4	-	TGTGCCAGCAGCCCGGGACAGGGACGGAATGAAAAACTGTTTTTT	CASSPGQGRNEKLFF
-	TRBV7-6	TRBJ2-2	-	TGTGCCAGCACCCCAGGGTACAAAAACACCGGGGAGCTGTTTTTT	CASTPGYKNTGELFF
TRBD1	TRBV14	TRBJ1-2	once	TGTGCCAGCAGCAAGACAGGGGTCTATGGCTACACCTTC	CASSKTGVYGYTF
-	TRBV7-9	TRBJ1-2	-	TGTGCCAGCAGCCTACAGGGTGGCTACACCTTC	CASSLQGGYTF